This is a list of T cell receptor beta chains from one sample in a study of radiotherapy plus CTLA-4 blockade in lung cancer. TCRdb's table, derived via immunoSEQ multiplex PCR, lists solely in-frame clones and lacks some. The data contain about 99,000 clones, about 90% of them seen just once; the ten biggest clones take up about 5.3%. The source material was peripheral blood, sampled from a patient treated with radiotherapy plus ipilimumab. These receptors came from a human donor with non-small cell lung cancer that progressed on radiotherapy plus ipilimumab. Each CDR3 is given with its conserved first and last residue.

cdr3_aa: CASSSRPGGLYEQYF
v_call: TRBV7-6
j_call: .

cdr3_aa: CASSLRPAGGPPEQFF
v_call: TRBV5-4
j_call: TRBJ2-1

cdr3_aa: CASSQGQLNSPLHF
v_call: TRBV6-4
j_call: TRBJ1-6

cdr3_aa: CASSQVLPTEFYEQYF
v_call: TRBV4-2
j_call: .

cdr3_aa: CASSKSGGSYNEQFF
v_call: TRBV6-5
j_call: TRBJ2-1

cdr3_aa: CASSVTSGGFNEQFF
v_call: TRBV9
j_call: TRBJ2-1

cdr3_aa: CASSDDGSNQPQHF
v_call: TRBV25-1
j_call: TRBJ1-5

cdr3_aa: CASSYSSGKGQPQHF
v_call: TRBV6-5
j_call: TRBJ1-5

cdr3_aa: CASSLVGRDADGYTF
v_call: TRBV7-9
j_call: TRBJ1-2

cdr3_aa: CASSIVLSDYGYTF
v_call: TRBV19
j_call: TRBJ1-2

cdr3_aa: CASSIGGRKVISNQPQHF
v_call: TRBV19
j_call: TRBJ1-5

cdr3_aa: CATSREQGRYTF
v_call: TRBV15
j_call: TRBJ1-2

cdr3_aa: CASSFDRHTEAFF
v_call: TRBV6-1
j_call: TRBJ1-1

cdr3_aa: CASSLEGGGYTF
v_call: TRBV5-1
j_call: TRBJ1-2